This is a list of T cell receptor beta chains from one sample in a study of control samples from healthy donors and cancer patients. The assay was immunoSEQ multiplex PCR, and TCRdb's table has in-frame clones only and misses some. Of about 120,000 clones listed, more than 85% are singletons. The sequencing input was PBMCs. Receptors were obtained from a man in his fifties with head and neck cancer. The CDR3 runs from the conserved cysteine through the conserved F or W. A D gene is named only where the DNA matches it firmly. Rows give clone size only sometimes, using once, few, many, or a class for an expanded clone.

>-|TRBJ2-2|15|-|TRBV18
CASSPGGDRPGELFF
TGTGCCAGCTCACCTGGCGGGGACCGCCCCGGGGAGCTGTTTTTT
>TRBD1|TRBJ1-2|14|once|TRBV5-5
CASSLAGGGDGYTF
TGTGCCAGCAGCTTGGCCGGAGGGGGCGACGGCTACACCTTC
>-|TRBJ1-6|15|once|TRBV30
CAWKEGNGQRSPLHF
TGTGCCTGGAAAGAAGGGAACGGCCAGAGATCACCCCTCCACTTT
>-|TRBJ1-4|14|-|TRBV6-7
CATRLLATNEKLFF
TGTGCCACCAGGTTACTTGCAACTAATGAAAAACTGTTTTTT
>TRBD1|TRBJ1-4|16|-|TRBV6-1
CASSEWTGAEDEKLFF
TGTGCCAGCAGTGAGTGGACAGGGGCAGAGGATGAAAAACTGTTTTTT
>-|TRBJ2-7|12|few|TRBV15
CATSRQGGEQYF
TGTGCCACCAGCAGACAGGGTGGCGAGCAGTACTTC
>-|TRBJ1-6|18|-|TRBV23-1
CASRSRQGRSSYNSPLHF
TGCGCCAGCAGAAGTCGGCAGGGTCGAAGCTCCTATAATTCACCCCTCCACTTT
>-|TRBJ1-2|15|once|TRBV6-1
CASSEDGGQVYGYTF
TGTGCCAGCAGTGAAGATGGGGGGCAAGTCTATGGCTACACCTTC
>-|TRBJ2-3|13|-|TRBV9
CASSLTSTDTQYF
TGTGCCAGCAGCCTCACTAGCACAGATACGCAGTATTTT
>-|TRBJ1-2|10|-|TRBV30
CAWRGYGYTF
TGTGCCTGGCGGGGTTATGGCTACACCTTC
>-|TRBJ1-1|14|-|TRBV18
CASSSLLRGGEAFF
TGTGCCAGCTCATCTCTACTTAGGGGGGGTGAAGCTTTCTTT
>TRBD2|TRBJ2-3|16|-|TRBV4-2
CASSRTSGGATDTQYF
TGTGCCAGCAGCCGGACTAGCGGGGGGGCCACAGATACGCAGTATTTT
>-|TRBJ1-1|14|-|TRBV28
CASSFGGGNTEAFF
TGTGCCAGCAGTTTTGGAGGGGGGAACACTGAAGCTTTCTTT
>-|TRBJ2-5|16|-|TRBV9
CASSMGERNWGETQYF
TGTGCCAGCAGCATGGGGGAGAGGAACTGGGGAGAGACCCAGTACTTC
>-|TRBJ1-2|14|-|TRBV5-1
CASSLTGHMSGYTF
TGCGCCAGCAGCCTGACGGGACATATGAGTGGCTACACCTTC
>-|TRBJ1-5|14|-|TRBV30
CAWSVLAGGQPQHF
TGTGCCTGGAGTGTACTGGCGGGAGGCCAGCCCCAGCATTTT
>-|TRBJ1-5|16|-|TRBV6-5
CASSWGRGFSNQPQHF
TGTGCCAGCAGTTGGGGGCGGGGTTTTAGCAATCAGCCCCAGCATTTT
>-|TRBJ2-4|15|-|TRBV7-2
CASSHLQGLVNIQYF
TGTGCCAGCAGCCATCTCCAGGGACTGGTAAACATTCAGTACTTC
>TRBD1|TRBJ2-2|17|-|TRBV4-2
CASSQDSQGADTGELFF
TGTGCCAGCAGCCAAGATTCGCAGGGGGCGGACACCGGGGAGCTGTTTTTT
>-|TRBJ2-3|16|-|TRBV4-2
CASSQGGRGRTDTQYF
TGTGCCAGCAGCCAAGGAGGGCGGGGTCGGACAGATACGCAGTATTTT
>-|TRBJ1-3|20|-|TRBV9
CASSVDSRGIAGPDGNTIYF
TGTGCCAGCAGCGTAGACTCCCGTGGTATTGCGGGGCCCGATGGAAACACCATATATTTT
>TRBD1|TRBJ1-2|15|-|TRBV5-1
CASSTVGTGDYGYTF
TGCGCCAGCAGCACGGTGGGGACAGGGGACTATGGCTACACCTTC
>TRBD2|TRBJ2-3|17|-|TRBV9
CASSVSGGGSGTDTQYF
TGTGCCAGCAGCGTTAGCGGGGGAGGCTCGGGCACAGATACGCAGTATTTT
>TRBD2|TRBJ2-1|13|-|TRBV10-1
CASSERLAGEQFF
TGCGCCAGCAGTGAGCGCCTAGCGGGTGAGCAGTTCTTC
>TRBD1|TRBJ1-1|17|-|TRBV29-1
CSVKGAGDGGLNTEAFF
TGCAGCGTAAAGGGGGCCGGTGACGGGGGATTGAACACTGAAGCTTTCTTT
>-|TRBJ1-1|13|-|TRBV18
CASSKGQSTEAFF
TGTGCCAGCTCGAAGGGGCAGAGCACTGAAGCTTTCTTT
>TRBD1|TRBJ1-1|12|-|TRBV11-2
CASSLAGQIAFF
TGTGCCAGCAGCTTAGCGGGACAGATAGCTTTCTTT
>-|TRBJ2-5|14|few|TRBV28
CASSLVGGRETQYF
TGTGCCAGCAGTTTGGTCGGGGGTAGGGAGACCCAGTACTTC
>TRBD2|TRBJ2-3|15|-|TRBV5-1
CASSLIAGGTDTQYF
TGCGCCAGCAGCTTGATCGCGGGGGGCACAGATACGCAGTATTTT
>TRBD1|TRBJ2-3|15|-|TRBV5-4
CASRHGTGLTDTQYF
TGTGCCAGCAGACACGGGACAGGATTGACAGATACGCAGTATTTT
>-|TRBJ2-4|16|once|TRBV5-5
CASSSGNHILKNIQYF
TGTGCCAGCAGTTCAGGGAACCACATCCTGAAAAACATTCAGTACTTC
>-|TRBJ2-3|11|-|TRBV12-3/TRBV12-4
CASRYTDTQYF
TGTGCCAGCCGCTACACAGATACGCAGTATTTT
>TRBD2|TRBJ2-3|15|-|TRBV2
CASSEGTGGQDTQYF
TGTGCCAGCAGTGAAGGGACGGGGGGGCAAGATACGCAGTATTTT
>-|TRBJ1-4|18|-|TRBV5-5
CASSLWGSGSGYNEKLFF
TGTGCCAGCAGCTTATGGGGGAGTGGGTCAGGATATAATGAAAAACTGTTTTTT
>-|TRBJ1-2|15|few|TRBV6-5
CASSDPIGNNSPYTF
TGTGCCAGCAGCGACCCCATAGGGAATAATTCCCCCTACACCTTC
>-|TRBJ1-6|13|-|TRBV30
CAWAGQYNSPLHF
TGTGCCTGGGCCGGACAGTATAATTCACCCCTCCACTTT
>-|TRBJ2-1|13|-|TRBV7-6
CASSPRAGVRQFF
TGTGCCAGCAGCCCCCGCGCCGGGGTCCGGCAGTTCTTC
>-|TRBJ2-3|14|few|TRBV5-8
CASIWGRGTDTQYF
TGTGCCAGCATTTGGGGGCGGGGCACAGATACGCAGTATTTT
>-|TRBJ1-1|13|-|TRBV7-2
CASSLRGNTEAFF
TGTGCCAGCAGCTTGAGGGGGAACACTGAAGCTTTCTTT
>-|TRBJ1-6|16|once|TRBV9
CASSVDAGRGNSPLHF
TGTGCCAGCAGCGTAGATGCGGGTAGGGGTAATTCACCCCTCCACTTT
>-|TRBJ1-5|14|once|TRBV6-2/TRBV6-3
CASSTSGVYQPQHF
TGTGCCAGCAGTACGAGCGGGGTGTATCAGCCCCAGCATTTT
>TRBD2|TRBJ2-1|19|-|TRBV3-1/TRBV3-2
CASSQPRGTRNRLHNEQFF
TGTGCCAGCAGCCAACCAAGAGGGACTAGGAATAGGCTACACAATGAGCAGTTCTTC
>TRBD2|TRBJ2-5|15|-|TRBV5-1
CASSLPGLEEETQYF
TGCGCCAGCAGCTTGCCGGGACTAGAAGAAGAGACCCAGTACTTC
>-|TRBJ1-5|16|-|TRBV28
CASSLLGQTFNQPQHF
TGTGCCAGCAGTTTATTGGGACAAACCTTCAATCAGCCCCAGCATTTT
>-|TRBJ1-6|15|-|TRBV3-1/TRBV3-2
CASSQEISYNSPLHF
TGTGCCAGCAGCCAAGAGATCTCCTATAATTCACCCCTCCACTTT
>-|TRBJ2-7|19|-|TRBV4-1
CASSNPNIPGTRASYEQYF
TGCGCCAGCAGCAACCCGAACATACCCGGGACAAGGGCGTCCTACGAGCAGTACTTC
>TRBD2|TRBJ2-5|13|-|TRBV10-1
CASSKTSVETQYF
TGCGCCAGCAGTAAGACTAGCGTGGAGACCCAGTACTTC
>-|TRBJ1-5|15|-|TRBV19
CASQPPRRGNQPQHF
TGTGCCAGTCAACCCCCCCGAAGGGGAAACCAGCCCCAGCATTTT
>TRBD2|TRBJ2-7|13|-|TRBV19
CASRDRGAYEQYF
TGTGCCAGTAGGGACCGGGGGGCCTACGAGCAGTACTTC
>-|TRBJ2-5|13|-|TRBV7-9
CASSSGGQETQYF
TGTGCCAGCAGCTCCGGCGGTCAAGAGACCCAGTACTTC
>-|TRBJ2-2|12|-|TRBV29-1
CSVETGSGELFF
TGCAGCGTTGAGACAGGTTCCGGGGAGCTGTTTTTT
>-|TRBJ1-2|14|-|TRBV30
CAWTWPRATSGYTF
TGTGCCTGGACCTGGCCCAGGGCCACGAGCGGCTACACCTTC
>TRBD2|TRBJ2-7|15|-|TRBV7-2
CASSLSSGGRGEQYF
TGTGCCAGCAGCCTCTCTAGCGGGGGCAGAGGAGAGCAGTACTTC
>-|TRBJ2-7|13|-|TRBV6-2/TRBV6-3
CASSRTVLYEQYF
TGTGCCAGCAGTCGGACAGTACTCTACGAGCAGTACTTC
>-|TRBJ2-7|14|-|TRBV28
CASRYGSKPGEQYF
TGTGCCAGCAGGTACGGGTCCAAACCAGGCGAGCAGTACTTC
>-|TRBJ1-1|16|-|TRBV7-6
CASSWPVRGEISEAFF
TGTGCCAGCAGCTGGCCCGTTAGGGGGGAAATCTCTGAAGCTTTCTTT
>TRBD2|TRBJ2-1|16|-|TRBV6-4
CASSEGSAGGLGEQFF
TGTGCCAGCAGTGAAGGCTCAGCGGGGGGCCTGGGTGAGCAGTTCTTC
>-|TRBJ1-1|12|once|TRBV28
CASSRRQRQAFF
TGTGCCAGCAGCCGTCGACAGAGACAAGCTTTCTTT
>-|TRBJ1-5|14|-|TRBV14
CASSPAFGDQPQHF
TGTGCCAGCAGCCCGGCATTTGGGGATCAGCCCCAGCATTTT
>-|TRBJ2-1|13|-|TRBV24-1
CATSDGPDNEQFF
TGTGCCACCAGTGACGGACCCGACAATGAGCAGTTCTTC